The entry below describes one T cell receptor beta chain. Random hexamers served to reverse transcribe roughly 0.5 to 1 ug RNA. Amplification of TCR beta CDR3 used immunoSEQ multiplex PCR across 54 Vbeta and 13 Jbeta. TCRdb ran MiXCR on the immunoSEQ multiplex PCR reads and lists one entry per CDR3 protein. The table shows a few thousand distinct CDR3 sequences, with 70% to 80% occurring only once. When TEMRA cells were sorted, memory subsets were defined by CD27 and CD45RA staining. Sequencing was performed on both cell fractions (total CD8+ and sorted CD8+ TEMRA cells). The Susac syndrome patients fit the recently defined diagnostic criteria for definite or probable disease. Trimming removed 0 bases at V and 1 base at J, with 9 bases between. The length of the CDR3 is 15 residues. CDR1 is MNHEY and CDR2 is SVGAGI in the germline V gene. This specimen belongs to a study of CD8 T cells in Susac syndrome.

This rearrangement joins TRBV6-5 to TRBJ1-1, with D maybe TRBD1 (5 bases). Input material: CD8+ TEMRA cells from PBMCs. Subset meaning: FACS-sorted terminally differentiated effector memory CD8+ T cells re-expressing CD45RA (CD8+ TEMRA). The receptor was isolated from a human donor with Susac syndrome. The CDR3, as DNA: TGTGCCAGCAGTTACTCAGACAGAGCGAACACTGAAGCTTTCTTT. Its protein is CASSYSDRANTEAFF.